This TCR beta chain was recorded in a study of shared clonotypes between healthy human individuals. Using ten immunoSEQ deep assay plates, investigators sequenced unsorted PBMC DNA. Clones were read by immunoSEQ multiplex PCR, and TCRdb kept only the in-frame ones, dropping some. Of more than 450,000 clones listed, around 79% are singletons. Germline CDR1 is MNHEY and CDR2 is SMNVEV (reference sequence). The CDR3 runs to 15 residues. The V gene lost 4 bases and the J gene lost 5 bases, with 18 bases spanning the gap. All donors qualified as healthy HIV-negative adults and had experienced no recent acute infections or vaccinations.

The specimen was PBMCs. The rearrangement uses TRBV27 and TRBJ2-7; no clear D. This sequence originates from a woman aged 40 to 50 in good health. Some clones in this sample may be carry-over from other donors' samples. DNA of the CDR3: TGTGCCAGCAGTTCCCACTCCGAGGAACACGACGAGCAGTACTTC. This codes for CASSSHSEEHDEQYF.